This T cell receptor (beta chain) was documented in a study of cytomegalovirus exposure and HLA in healthy donors. Study summary: Assignment to the Caucasian-associated ancestry cluster applied to about 80% of the approximately 420 genotyped donors.

Germline V gene data show CDR1 as LNHNV and CDR2 as YYDKDF (reference sequence). CDR3 size: 15 residues. J lost 4 bases, V lost 3 bases, and 5 bases had no gene match. Use of 60 Vbeta and 13 Jbeta primers characterized the PCR. Data came from immunoSEQ multiplex PCR; TCRdb stores just in-frame clones and leaves some out. Among 150,000 to 200,000 clones, 75% to 80% were seen once, and the ten largest hold over 11%. Material: PBMCs. The clonotype was recovered from a man aged 50-59 years in good health and CMV-seropositive. The V gene is TRBV15, the J gene TRBJ1-3; TRBD1 matches at 8 bases. CDR3 DNA: TGTGCCACCAGCAGTACGACAGGGGTCGGAAACACCATATATTTT. It yields the protein CATSSTTGVGNTIYF.